The rows below give T cell receptor beta chains drawn from one sample of a study of cytomegalovirus exposure and HLA in healthy donors. The repertoire was sequenced with immunoSEQ multiplex PCR; TCRdb's copy has only in-frame clones and lacks some. This table has roughly 260,000 clones, just under 90% appearing once. The material sequenced was PBMCs. Receptor source: a man aged 18 to 35 in good health and CMV-seronegative. CDR3s include the opening cysteine and the closing phenylalanine or tryptophan. A D gene is named only where the DNA matches it firmly. The size entry is marked missing in some rows and otherwise reads once, few, many or a size class.

D | size | J | V | DNA | CDR3
- | - | TRBJ2-7 | TRBV28 | TGTGCCAGCAGCCGCTACGAGCAGTACTTC | CASSRYEQYF
- | - | TRBJ2-7 | TRBV7-6 | TGTGCCAGCAGCTTAGAGACTTCCTACGAGCAGTACTTC | CASSLETSYEQYF
- | - | TRBJ1-2 | TRBV19 | TGTGCCAGTAGTATAACACAGGGCTATGGCTACACCTTC | CASSITQGYGYTF
- | - | TRBJ2-7 | TRBV20-1 | TGCAGTGCCAAGGGGGATTGGGAGCAGTACTTC | CSAKGDWEQYF
- | - | TRBJ2-3 | TRBV27 | TGTGCCAGCCGGGTTGGAGGGGCAGATACGCAGTATTTT | CASRVGGADTQYF
TRBD2 | - | TRBJ2-7 | TRBV11-2 | TGTGCCAGCAGCTTGGGTGAGCGGGGAGCCTACGAGCAGTACTTC | CASSLGERGAYEQYF
TRBD1 | - | TRBJ2-1 | TRBV11-2 | TGTGCCAGCAGCATAACCGGGACAGGGACTTCCTACAATGAGCAGTTCTTC | CASSITGTGTSYNEQFF
TRBD1 | - | TRBJ2-1 | TRBV29-1 | TGCAGCGTCAGAGGTTATTGGCAGGGGGTTTCCTACAATGAGCAGTTCTTC | CSVRGYWQGVSYNEQFF
TRBD2 | - | TRBJ2-2 | TRBV10-3 | TGTGCCATCAGGGGGTCGACTAGCGACACCGGGGAGCTGTTTTTT | CAIRGSTSDTGELFF
- | - | TRBJ1-3 | TRBV28 | TGTGCCAGCAGCGAGGTGGGGGCGGATGTTGGAAACACCATATATTTT | CASSEVGADVGNTIYF
TRBD1 | - | TRBJ1-5 | TRBV18 | TGTGCCAGCTCACCCCGATCTTCCGGGACAGGGGATCAGCCCCAGCATTTT | CASSPRSSGTGDQPQHF
- | - | TRBJ1-2 | TRBV21-1 | TGTGCCAGCAGCGCAGAGACAGGGGATCCTACCTATGGCTACACCTTC | CASSAETGDPTYGYTF
TRBD2 | - | TRBJ2-3 | TRBV5-6 | TGTGCCAGACTACTAGCGGGAGGGCCGGGATCGGATACGCAGTATTTT | CARLLAGGPGSDTQYF
TRBD2 | once | TRBJ2-1 | TRBV7-9 | TGTGCCGTAGGGAGAGGACTAGCCCACTACAATGAGCAGTTCTTC | CAVGRGLAHYNEQFF
- | - | TRBJ1-6 | TRBV19 | TGTGCCAGTAGTCCCTACCGCGACAGGCGTTCACCCCTCCACTTT | CASSPYRDRRSPLHF
- | - | TRBJ1-1 | TRBV4-1 | TGCGCCAGCAGCCAAGGGGGGGGATTTCTTTCGGAGAACACTGAAGCTTTCTTT | CASSQGGGFLSENTEAFF
- | - | TRBJ2-7 | TRBV2 | TGTGCCATTGGACAGCCGCGGAATGGGGAGCAGTACTTC | CAIGQPRNGEQYF
- | - | TRBJ2-7 | TRBV9 | TGTGCCAGCAGCGTTGGTATGCTAGCAGAATACGAGCAGTACTTC | CASSVGMLAEYEQYF
- | - | TRBJ1-2 | TRBV9 | TGTGCCAGCAGCGTAGATCAGGGGACCTATGGCTACACCTTC | CASSVDQGTYGYTF
TRBD1 | - | TRBJ2-7 | TRBV7-9 | TGTGCCAGCAGCTCTACCGGGACAGGGGTCTCCGAGCAGTACTTC | CASSSTGTGVSEQYF
- | - | TRBJ2-4 | TRBV4-3 | TGCGCCAGCAGCCAAGATGTGCCAGGGGACAAATCGGAGGCAAACATTCAGTACTTC | CASSQDVPGDKSEANIQYF
- | - | TRBJ2-7 | TRBV5-4 | TGTGCCAGCAGCTTTAGCGGTTCCTACGAGCAGTACTTC | CASSFSGSYEQYF
- | - | TRBJ2-1 | TRBV21-1 | TGTGCCAGCAGCAAAGGACTAGCGGGAGACAATGAGCAGTTCTTC | CASSKGLAGDNEQFF
- | - | TRBJ1-4 | TRBV2 | TGTGCCAGCACCCTGATATATAACGGGGGAGAAAAACTGTTTTTT | CASTLIYNGGEKLFF
- | - | TRBJ2-7 | TRBV5-3 | TGTGCCAGAAGCTTCCCCGGACAGCTTACCTTGGCGGAGCAGTACTTC | CARSFPGQLTLAEQYF
- | - | TRBJ2-1 | TRBV5-8 | TGTGCCAGCAGTCGGGACATAAAATCCCCATTCTTC | CASSRDIKSPFF
- | - | TRBJ2-2 | TRBV4-1 | TGCGCCAGCAGCCAAAGAGGGCCCGGGGAGCTGTTTTTT | CASSQRGPGELFF
TRBD2 | - | TRBJ2-7 | TRBV7-9 | TGTGCCAGCAGCGCCGGGACTATCGGCTACGAGCAGTACTTC | CASSAGTIGYEQYF
- | - | TRBJ2-7 | TRBV7-9 | TGTGCCAGCAGCTTAGGTAGCAGGGATCCGTACTTC | CASSLGSRDPYF
TRBD1 | - | TRBJ1-5 | TRBV6-5 | TGTGCCAGCAGGCGCGTCGGACAGGGTCAGCCCCAGCATTTT | CASRRVGQGQPQHF
- | once | TRBJ2-3 | TRBV4-1 | TGCGCCAGCAGCCAAGGGACGGGAGATACCACAGATACGCAGTATTTT | CASSQGTGDTTDTQYF
TRBD1 | - | TRBJ1-4 | TRBV2 | TGTGCCACGAGTACAGGGGCTAATGAAAAACTGTTTTTT | CATSTGANEKLFF
- | - | TRBJ1-2 | TRBV4-1 | TGCGCCAGCAGCACGGGAGGTAACTATGGCTACACCTTC | CASSTGGNYGYTF